This record covers a single T cell receptor beta chain. Trimming at V came to 7 bases and at J to 7 bases, leaving 10 bases not matched to a gene. There are 15 residues in the CDR3. The germline V gene encodes CDR1 MGHRA and CDR2 YSYEKL. Profiled with immunoSEQ multiplex PCR; TCRdb holds only in-frame clones, not every one. The data hold approximately 18,000 clones, with 85% to 95% observed a single time. The data stem from a study of blood T cell repertoires in COVID-19. Study as a whole: Whether acute or convalescent, the COVID-19 samples came from the United States, Italy and Spain.

The sequenced sample consisted of peripheral blood. This TCR was recovered from a human donor in a cohort sampled during active COVID-19. The V gene is TRBV4-1, the J gene TRBJ1-5; TRBD1 aligns across 10 bases. The CDR3 DNA reads TGCGCCAGCAACGCAGGGGGGACAGGGGCCCAGCCCCAGCATTTT. The encoded protein is CASNAGGTGAQPQHF.